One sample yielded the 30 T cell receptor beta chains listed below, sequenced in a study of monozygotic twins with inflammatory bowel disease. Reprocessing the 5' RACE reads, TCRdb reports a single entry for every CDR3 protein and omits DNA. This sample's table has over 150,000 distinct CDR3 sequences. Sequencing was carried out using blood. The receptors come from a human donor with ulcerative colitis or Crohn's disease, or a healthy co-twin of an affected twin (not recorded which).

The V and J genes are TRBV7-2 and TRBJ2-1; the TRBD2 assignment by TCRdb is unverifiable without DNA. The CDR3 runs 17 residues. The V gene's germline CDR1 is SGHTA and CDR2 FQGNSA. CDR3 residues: CASIHIGLAGSYNEQFF. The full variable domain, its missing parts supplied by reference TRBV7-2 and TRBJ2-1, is GAGVSQSPSNKVTEKGKDVELRCDPISGHTALYWYRQSLGQGLEFLIYFQGNSAPDKSGLPSDRFSAERTGGSVSTLTIQRTQQEDSAVYLCASIHIGLAGSYNEQFFGPGTRLTVL.

Here the CDR3 reads CSADPGAGGFYNEQFF. The chain uses TRBV20-1 and TRBJ2-1; no DNA is available, so the TRBD2 call from TCRdb remains unchecked. The CDR3 sequence is 16 residues long. CDR1 DFQATT and CDR2 SNEGSKA come from the germline V gene (reference sequence).

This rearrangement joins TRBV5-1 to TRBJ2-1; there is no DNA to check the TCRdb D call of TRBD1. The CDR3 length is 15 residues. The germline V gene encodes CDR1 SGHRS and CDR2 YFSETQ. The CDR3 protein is CASSFDRVGYNEQFF.

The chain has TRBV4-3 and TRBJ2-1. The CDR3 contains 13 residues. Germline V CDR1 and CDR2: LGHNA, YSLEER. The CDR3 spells CASSHGSLNEQFF.

The CDR3 spells CASRRVGPSEKLFF. The genes are TRBV4-2 and TRBJ1-4. The germline V gene has CDR1 LGHNA and CDR2 YNFKEQ. CDR3 length: 14 amino acids.

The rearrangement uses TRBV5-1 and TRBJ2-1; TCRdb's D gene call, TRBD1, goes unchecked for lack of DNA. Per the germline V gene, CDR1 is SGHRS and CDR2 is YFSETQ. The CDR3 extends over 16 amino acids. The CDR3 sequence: CASSLGYRGSHNEQFF.

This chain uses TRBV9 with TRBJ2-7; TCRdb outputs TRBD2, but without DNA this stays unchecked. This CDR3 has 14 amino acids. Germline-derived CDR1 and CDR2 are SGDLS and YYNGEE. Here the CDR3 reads CASSIQAVDYEQYF.

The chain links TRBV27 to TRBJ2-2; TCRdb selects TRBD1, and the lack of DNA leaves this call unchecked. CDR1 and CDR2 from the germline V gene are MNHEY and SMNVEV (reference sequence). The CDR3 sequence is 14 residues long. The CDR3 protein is CASSRGRGTGELFF.

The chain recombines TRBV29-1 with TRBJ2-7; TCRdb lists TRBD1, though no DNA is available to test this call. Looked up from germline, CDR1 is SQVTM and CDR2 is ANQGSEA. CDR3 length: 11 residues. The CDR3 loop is CSGGTLYEQYF.

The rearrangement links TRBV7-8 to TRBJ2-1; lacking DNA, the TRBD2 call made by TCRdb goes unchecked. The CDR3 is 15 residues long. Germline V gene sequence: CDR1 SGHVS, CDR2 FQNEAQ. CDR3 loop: CASSLEGVEYNEQFF. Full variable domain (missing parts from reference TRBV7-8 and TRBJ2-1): GAGVSQSPRYKVAKRGQDVALRCDPISGHVSLFWYQQALGQGPEFLTYFQNEAQLDKSGLPSDRFFAERPEGSVSTLKIQRTQQEDSAVYLCASSLEGVEYNEQFFGPGTRLTVL.

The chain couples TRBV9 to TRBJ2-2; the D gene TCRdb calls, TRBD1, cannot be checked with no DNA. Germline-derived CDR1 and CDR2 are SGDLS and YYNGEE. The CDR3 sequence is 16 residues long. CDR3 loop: CASSSRTGLNTGELFF.

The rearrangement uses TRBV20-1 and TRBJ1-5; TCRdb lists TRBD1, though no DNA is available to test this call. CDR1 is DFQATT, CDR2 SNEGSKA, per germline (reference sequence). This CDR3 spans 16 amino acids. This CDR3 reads CSAIRPGGDGNQPQHF.

CDR3 protein: CASSLGQGPNQPQHF. The chain couples TRBV11-2 to TRBJ1-5; as DNA is missing, the TRBD1 call by TCRdb cannot be tested. The CDR3 is 15 amino acids. Germline V gene data show CDR1 as SGHAT and CDR2 as FQNNGV. The entire variable domain, with the rest obtained from reference TRBV11-2 and TRBJ1-5, is as follows: EAGVAQSPRYKIIEKRQSVAFWCNPISGHATLYWYQQILGQGPKLLIQFQNNGVVDDSQLPKDRFSAERLKGVDSTLKIQPAKLEDSAVYLCASSLGQGPNQPQHFGDGTRLSIL.

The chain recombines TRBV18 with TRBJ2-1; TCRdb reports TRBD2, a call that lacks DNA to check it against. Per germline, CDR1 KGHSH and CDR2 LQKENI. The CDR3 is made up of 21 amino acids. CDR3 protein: CASSPSGPGLAADPLNNEQFF.

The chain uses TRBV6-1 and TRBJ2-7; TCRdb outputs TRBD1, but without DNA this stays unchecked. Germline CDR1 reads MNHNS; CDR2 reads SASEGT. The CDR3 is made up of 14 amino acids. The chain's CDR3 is CASSPQGRGDEQYF.

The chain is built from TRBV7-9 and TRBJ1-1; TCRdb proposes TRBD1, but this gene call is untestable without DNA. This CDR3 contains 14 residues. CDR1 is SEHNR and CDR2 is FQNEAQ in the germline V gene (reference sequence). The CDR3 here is CASSLADSHTEAFF.

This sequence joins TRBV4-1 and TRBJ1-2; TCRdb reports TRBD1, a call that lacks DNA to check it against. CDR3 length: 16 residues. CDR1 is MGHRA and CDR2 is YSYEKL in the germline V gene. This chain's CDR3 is CASSQRIGQGGYGYTF.

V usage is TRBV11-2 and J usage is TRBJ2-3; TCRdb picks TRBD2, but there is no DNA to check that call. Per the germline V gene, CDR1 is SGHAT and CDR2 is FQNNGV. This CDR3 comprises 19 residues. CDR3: CASSLDGLTSGRTTDTQYF.

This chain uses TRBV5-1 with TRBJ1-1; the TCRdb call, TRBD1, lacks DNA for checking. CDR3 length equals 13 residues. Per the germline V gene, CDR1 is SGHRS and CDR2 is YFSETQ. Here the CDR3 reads CASSFRGRTEAFF.

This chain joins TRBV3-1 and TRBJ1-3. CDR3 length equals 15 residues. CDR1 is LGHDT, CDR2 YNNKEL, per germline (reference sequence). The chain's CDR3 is CASSQDSNSGNTIYF.

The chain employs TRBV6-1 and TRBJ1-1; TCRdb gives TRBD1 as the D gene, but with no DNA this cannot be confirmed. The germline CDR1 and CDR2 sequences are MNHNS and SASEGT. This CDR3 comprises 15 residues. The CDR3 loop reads CASSARQGVVTEAFF.

CDR3 residues: CATSGGEVFTEAFF. V usage is TRBV10-3 and J usage is TRBJ1-1. From germline, CDR1 is ENHRY and CDR2 SYGVKD. The CDR3 is 14 amino acids.

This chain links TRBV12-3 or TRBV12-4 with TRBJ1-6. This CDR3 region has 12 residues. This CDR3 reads CASSFGGSPLHF.

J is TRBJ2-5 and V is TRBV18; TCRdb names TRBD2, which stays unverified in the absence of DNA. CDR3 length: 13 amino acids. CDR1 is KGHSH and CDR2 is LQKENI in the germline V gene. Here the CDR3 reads CASSPGGGETQYF. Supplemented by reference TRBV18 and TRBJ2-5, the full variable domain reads NAGVMQNPRHLVRRRGQEARLRCSPMKGHSHVYWYRQLPEEGLKFMVYLQKENIIDESGMPKERFSAEFPKEGPSILRIQQVVRGDSAAYFCASSPGGGETQYFGPGTRLLVL.

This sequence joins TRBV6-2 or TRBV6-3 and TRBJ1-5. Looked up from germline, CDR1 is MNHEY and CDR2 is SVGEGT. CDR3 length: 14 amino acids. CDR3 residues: CASRERIGNQPQHF.

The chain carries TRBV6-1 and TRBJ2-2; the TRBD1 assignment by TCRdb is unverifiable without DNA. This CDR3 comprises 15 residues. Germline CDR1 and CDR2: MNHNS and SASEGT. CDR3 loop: CASSESGADTGELFF.

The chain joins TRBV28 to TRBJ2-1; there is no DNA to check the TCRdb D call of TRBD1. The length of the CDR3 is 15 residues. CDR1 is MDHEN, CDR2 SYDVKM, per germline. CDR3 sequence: CASSLSGTGDNEQFF.

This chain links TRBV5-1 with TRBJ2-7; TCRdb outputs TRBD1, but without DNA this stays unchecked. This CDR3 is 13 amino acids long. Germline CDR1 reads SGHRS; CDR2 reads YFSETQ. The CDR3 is CASSLFSSREQYF. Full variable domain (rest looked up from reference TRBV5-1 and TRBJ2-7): KAGVTQTPRYLIKTRGQQVTLSCSPISGHRSVSWYQQTPGQGLQFLFEYFSETQRNKGNFPGRFSGRQFSNSRSEMNVSTLELGDSALYLCASSLFSSREQYFGPGTRLTVT.

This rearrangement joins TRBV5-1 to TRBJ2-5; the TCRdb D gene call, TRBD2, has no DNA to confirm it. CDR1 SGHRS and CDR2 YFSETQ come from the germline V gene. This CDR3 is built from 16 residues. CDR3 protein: CASSLGTSGGRETQYF.

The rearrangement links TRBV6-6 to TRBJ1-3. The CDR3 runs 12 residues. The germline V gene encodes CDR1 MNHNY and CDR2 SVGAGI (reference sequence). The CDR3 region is CATKRSGNTIYF.